Listed here are 29 T cell receptor beta chains from one sample, sequenced in a study of graft-versus-host responses after intestinal transplantation. Repertoires were generated with immunoSEQ multiplex PCR, while TCRdb's copy carries only in-frame clones and drops some. The profile shows tens of thousands of clones, about 90% of them singletons. Sequenced here: PBMCs, sampled 26 days after transplant. The receptor source for this set is a human patient who received an intestinal transplant, so some T cells may come from the graft donor.

The J gene is TRBJ1-6, the V gene TRBV5-1; 7 nucleotides align to TRBD1. The CDR3 covers 15 residues. With 4 bases clipped from V and 2 bases from J, the junction kept 3 bases outside the gene matches. The germline gives CDR1 SGHRS, CDR2 YFSETQ. The CDR3 coding sequence is TGCGCCAGCAGCCGGGACAGAGCCTATAATTCACCCCTCCACTTT. Translation: CASSRDRAYNSPLHF.

In this sample, this clone turned up once. The gene calls are TRBV9 and TRBJ1-6, with D perhaps matching TRBD1 (6 bases). CDR1 and CDR2 from the germline V gene are SGDLS and YYNGEE. V was pared by 0 bases and J by 7 bases, with 11 bases between. The CDR3 covers 15 residues. The DNA for the CDR3 is TGTGCCAGCAGCGTAGCTACAGGGTTCAATTCACCCCTCCACTTT. This sequence encodes CASSVATGFNSPLHF.

This chain uses TRBV7-6 with TRBJ2-3, with 7 bases fitting TRBD1. This CDR3 is built from 14 residues. In germline, CDR1 is SGHVS, CDR2 FNYEAQ. V gave up 5 bases and J gave up 6 bases; unmatched junction bases: 8. The CDR3 DNA is TGTGCCAGCAGCAAGGACAGGCCCTACGATACGCAGTATTTT. Translating it yields CASSKDRPYDTQYF.

The chain carries TRBV19 and TRBJ1-5, with D tentatively TRBD1 (5 bases). Trimming stripped 5 bases from V and 7 bases from J, with 24 bases between. Germline CDR1 LNHDA, CDR2 SQIVND (reference sequence). The length of the CDR3 is 17 residues. Written as DNA, the CDR3 is TGTGCCAGTAGTTCAAGACAGCCGTCTTTCCCCGCACAGCCCCAGCATTTT. Translating it yields CASSSRQPSFPAQPQHF.

This chain connects TRBV27 to TRBJ2-1, with 7 positions matching TRBD2. V dropped 7 bases and J dropped 5; count of bases not matched to a gene: 14. CDR1 is MNHEY, CDR2 SMNVEV, per germline (reference sequence). The CDR3 totals 16 residues. CDR3 residues: CASIARSGKNHNEQFF. The DNA of the CDR3 is TGTGCCAGCATCGCAAGGAGCGGGAAGAACCACAATGAGCAGTTCTTC.

The V call is TRBV7-3, the J call TRBJ2-1, with D possibly being TRBD2 (6 bases). V lost 2 bases and J 2 bases, leaving 13 bases between the germline ends. Germline assignment: CDR1 SGHTA and CDR2 FQGTGA. This CDR3 has 16 residues. The CDR3 DNA is TGTGCCAGCAGCTTAGATTCCGGGAGCGCCTACAATGAGCAGTTCTTC. This codes for CASSLDSGSAYNEQFF.

The count of this clone is one. The rearrangement joins TRBV27 to TRBJ1-5; 7 bases map to TRBD1. The V segment lost 5 bases and the J segment 2 bases; nucleotides outside the gene matches: 6. This CDR3 contains 15 residues. The germline CDR1 and CDR2 sequences are MNHEY and SMNVEV (reference sequence). The CDR3 spells CASSATGWGNQPQHF. In DNA, the CDR3 is TGTGCCAGCAGTGCGACAGGGTGGGGCAATCAGCCCCAGCATTTT.

The V gene is TRBV2, the J gene TRBJ2-3; tentatively, D is TRBD2 (6 bases). CDR1 and CDR2 from the germline V gene are SNHLY and FYNNEI. V lost 2 bases to trimming and J lost 5 bases, with 17 bases between them. The CDR3 loop spans 16 amino acids. CDR3 loop: CASSELVLAGGDTQYF. The CDR3 region has the DNA TGTGCCAGCAGTGAACTGGTACTAGCCGGGGGAGATACGCAGTATTTT.

The CDR3 loop reads CASATGGLDTQYF. The CDR3, as DNA: TGTGCCAGCGCGACGGGGGGGCTGGATACGCAGTATTTT. The V call is TRBV11-3, the J call TRBJ2-3; 8 nucleotides line up with TRBD2. This CDR3 is 13 amino acids long. Germline V gene data show CDR1 as SGHNT and CDR2 as YENEEA. The V segment lost 8 bases and the J segment 6 bases; nucleotides outside the gene matches: 7.

This chain's CDR3 is CASSPGMGGYTF. CDR3 DNA: TGTGCCAGCAGCCCAGGGATGGGTGGCTACACCTTC. This sequence joins TRBV14 and TRBJ1-2, with a weak D call TRBD1 (5 bases). The CDR3 is 12 residues long. From germline, CDR1 is SGHDN and CDR2 FVKESK. V lost 4 bases to trimming and J lost 7 bases, with 10 bases between them.

V is TRBV6-6 and J is TRBJ2-4; D is perhaps TRBD2 (6 bases). Trimming shortened V by 5 bases and J by 4 bases, and 15 bases separated the two germline ends. The germline V gene has CDR1 MNHNY and CDR2 SVGAGI (reference sequence). The CDR3 has 15 residues. The CDR3 DNA reads TGTGCCAGCAGTCCAAGACTAGAGAGGAAAAACATTCAGTACTTC. Amino acid sequence: CASSPRLERKNIQYF.

The chain employs TRBV11-2 and TRBJ2-3; TRBD2 is a possible D gene (5 bases). The V end was cut by 1 base, the J end by 4 bases, with 15 bases between. The CDR3 has 16 amino acids. Germline values: CDR1 SGHAT, CDR2 FQNNGV. The CDR3: CASSLVALAAADTQYF. The CDR3 DNA follows: TGTGCCAGCAGCTTAGTCGCCCTAGCAGCGGCAGATACGCAGTATTTT.

This clone was found a few times. The chain links TRBV30 to TRBJ1-2; D not certain. This CDR3 is built from 11 residues. V lost 1 base and J lost 4, with 4 bases in between. Germline assignment: CDR1 GTSNPN and CDR2 SVGIG (reference sequence). For the CDR3, the DNA is TGTGCCTGGAGTGACGGCTATGGCTACACCTTC. It codes for CAWSDGYGYTF. The full variable domain, in which reference TRBV30 and TRBJ1-2 provide the parts outside the CDR3, is SQTIHQWPATLVQPVGSPLSLECTVEGTSNPNLYWYRQAAGRGLQLLFYSVGIGQISSEVPQNLSASRPQDRQFILSSKKLLLSDSGFYLCAWSDGYGYTFGSGTRLTVV.

The chain combines TRBV28 with TRBJ2-1; 13 bases line up with TRBD2. CDR1 is MDHEN, CDR2 SYDVKM, per germline. The CDR3 sequence is 16 residues long. The J segment lost 7 bases and the V segment lost 2 bases, leaving 5 bases of the junction unmatched. The CDR3 bases are TGTGCCAGCAGTTTAGGACTAGCGGGAGTGAGAAATGAGCAGTTCTTC. Translating gives CASSLGLAGVRNEQFF. The whole variable domain, filled in from reference TRBV28 and TRBJ2-1, reads DVKVTQSSRYLVKRTGEKVFLECVQDMDHENMFWYRQDPGLGLRLIYFSYDVKMKEKGDIPEGYSVSREKKERFSLILESASTNQTSMYLCASSLGLAGVRNEQFFGPGTRLTVL.

J is TRBJ2-1 and V is TRBV27; tentatively, D is TRBD1 (5 bases). Trimming took 9 bases from V and 5 from J, leaving 14 bases between them. The CDR3 is made up of 13 amino acids. CDR1 MNHEY and CDR2 SMNVEV come from the germline V gene (reference sequence). The CDR3 DNA is TGTGCCAGTCGACAGAAAATACACAATGAGCAGTTCTTC. It yields the protein CASRQKIHNEQFF.

This sequence joins TRBV19 and TRBJ1-2; 7 nucleotides match TRBD1. The CDR3 spans 15 residues. Looked up from germline, CDR1 is LNHDA and CDR2 is SQIVND (reference sequence). With V trimmed by 9 bases and J by 4 bases, 14 bases remained unmatched. In DNA form, the CDR3 reads TGTGCCAGGGACACCGGGACAGTCCCCGGCTATGGCTACACCTTC. Residues: CARDTGTVPGYGYTF.

CDR3 region: CSVHTGGAIDEQYF. In DNA form, the CDR3 reads TGCAGCGTACATACAGGGGGCGCGATTGACGAGCAGTACTTC. The chain couples TRBV29-1 to TRBJ2-7; 9 bases agree with TRBD1. Per the germline V gene, CDR1 is SQVTM and CDR2 is ANQGSEA. With 6 bases clipped from V and 5 bases from J, the junction kept 11 bases outside the gene matches. The CDR3 totals 14 residues.

The CDR3, as DNA: TGTGCCACCGGAACAGGGCCCTACGAGCAGTACGTC. As protein: CATGTGPYEQYV. V gene TRBV27 combines with J gene TRBJ2-7; weak D call: TRBD1 (6 bases). The CDR3 runs to 12 residues. Germline V gene sequence: CDR1 MNHEY, CDR2 SMNVEV (reference sequence). The V and J ends lost 10 bases and 2 bases respectively, with 12 bases between them.

CDR3 sequence reads: CASSLEGGPNEQFF. CDR3 coding DNA: TGTGCCAGCAGTCTCGAGGGAGGGCCAAATGAGCAGTTCTTC. The chain uses TRBV6-5 and TRBJ2-1; 7 bases align to TRBD2. The germline V gene encodes CDR1 MNHEY and CDR2 SVGAGI. The CDR3 consists of 14 residues. J was trimmed by 7 bases and V by 5 bases; bases with no gene match: 8.

This clone was detected a few times. The V call is TRBV6-6, the J call TRBJ1-1; 7 bases line up with TRBD1. The CDR3 runs 13 residues. J was trimmed by 4 bases and V by 6 bases; bases with no gene match: 5. CDR1 MNHNY and CDR2 SVGAGI come from the germline V gene (reference sequence). The CDR3 nucleotides are TGTGCCAGCAGACCTGGGACAGTCACTGAAGCTTTCTTT. Protein: CASRPGTVTEAFF.

V gene TRBV5-1 combines with J gene TRBJ2-7; 9 bases line up with TRBD1. The germline V gene encodes CDR1 SGHRS and CDR2 YFSETQ. The CDR3 sequence is 14 residues long. The V gene end was trimmed by 4 bases and the J gene end by 6 bases; junction bases not matched to a gene: 8. CDR3: CASSPGQGPAEQYF. DNA of the CDR3: TGCGCCAGCAGCCCCGGACAGGGGCCCGCCGAGCAGTACTTC.

The rearrangement links TRBV7-6 to TRBJ2-6, with D possibly TRBD1 on 6 matching bases. Looked up from germline, CDR1 is SGHVS and CDR2 is FNYEAQ. The CDR3 extends over 17 amino acids. V was cut by 5 bases and J by 4 bases, with 18 bases left in between. The CDR3 reads CASSPKPTGTGANVLTF. The CDR3 DNA sequence: TGTGCCAGCAGCCCCAAACCTACAGGGACCGGGGCCAACGTCCTGACTTTC.

In its sample, this clone was seen a few times. The chain uses TRBV6-6 and TRBJ1-5; perhaps TRBD1 as D (6 bases). Per the germline V gene, CDR1 is MNHNY and CDR2 is SVGAGI (reference sequence). V lost 8 bases, J lost 6 bases, and 14 bases lay in between. CDR3 length equals 13 residues. DNA of the CDR3: TGTGCCAGCCGGTCAGGGGAGGGTCAGCCCCAGCATTTT. Translated, it gives CASRSGEGQPQHF.

This sequence joins TRBV2 and TRBJ2-7; 7 bases line up with TRBD2. From germline, CDR1 is SNHLY and CDR2 FYNNEI. V shed 4 bases and J 7 bases; nucleotides not matched to a gene: 7. This CDR3 has 13 amino acids. The CDR3 here is CASSAGTGGEQYV. CDR3 DNA: TGTGCCAGCAGTGCCGGGACGGGAGGAGAGCAGTACGTC.

The chain is built from TRBV4-2 and TRBJ2-2, with D perhaps TRBD2 (6 bases). The CDR3 extends over 20 amino acids. Germline values: CDR1 LGHNA, CDR2 YNFKEQ. The V end lost 2 bases, the J end lost 5 bases, and 27 bases lay between the germline ends. The CDR3 spells CASSQRDDPRVAEITGELFF. The CDR3 nucleotides read TGTGCCAGCAGCCAACGCGACGACCCCAGAGTAGCGGAAATAACCGGGGAGCTGTTTTTT.

The chain's CDR3 is CATEQGAGNTIYF. DNA of the CDR3: TGTGCAACCGAGCAGGGGGCTGGAAACACCATATATTTT. This chain joins TRBV7-9 and TRBJ1-3, with 7 bases fitting TRBD1. CDR3 length: 13 amino acids. Germline CDR1 is SEHNR and CDR2 is FQNEAQ (reference sequence).

The chain has TRBV6-5 and TRBJ1-3; D uncertain. The CDR3 runs to 15 residues. V was pared by 0 bases and J by 0 bases, with 6 bases between. From germline, CDR1 is MNHEY and CDR2 SVGAGI. The DNA for the CDR3 is TGTGCCAGCAGTTACTCCCGGGACTCTGGAAACACCATATATTTT. Translation: CASSYSRDSGNTIYF.

The genes are TRBV6-6 and TRBJ2-1; 7 nucleotides match TRBD2. Germline V gene data show CDR1 as MNHNY and CDR2 as SVGAGI (reference sequence). CDR3 length: 16 residues. Losses at the gene ends were 0 bases for V and 2 bases for J; bases not matched to a gene: 4. CDR3 DNA: TGTGCCAGCAGTTACTCGAGCGGGGTACCCTACAATGAGCAGTTCTTC. The encoded protein is CASSYSSGVPYNEQFF.

This clone appeared a single time. The J gene is TRBJ2-1, the V gene TRBV6-1; D is unresolved. CDR3 length equals 15 residues. Trimming cost V 0 bases and J 7 bases, with 13 bases left between them. Germline loops: CDR1 MNHNS, CDR2 SASEGT. The CDR3 bases are TGTGCCAGCAGTGAAGCGTGGGTGAGGAAGAATGAGCAGTTCTTC. Residues: CASSEAWVRKNEQFF.